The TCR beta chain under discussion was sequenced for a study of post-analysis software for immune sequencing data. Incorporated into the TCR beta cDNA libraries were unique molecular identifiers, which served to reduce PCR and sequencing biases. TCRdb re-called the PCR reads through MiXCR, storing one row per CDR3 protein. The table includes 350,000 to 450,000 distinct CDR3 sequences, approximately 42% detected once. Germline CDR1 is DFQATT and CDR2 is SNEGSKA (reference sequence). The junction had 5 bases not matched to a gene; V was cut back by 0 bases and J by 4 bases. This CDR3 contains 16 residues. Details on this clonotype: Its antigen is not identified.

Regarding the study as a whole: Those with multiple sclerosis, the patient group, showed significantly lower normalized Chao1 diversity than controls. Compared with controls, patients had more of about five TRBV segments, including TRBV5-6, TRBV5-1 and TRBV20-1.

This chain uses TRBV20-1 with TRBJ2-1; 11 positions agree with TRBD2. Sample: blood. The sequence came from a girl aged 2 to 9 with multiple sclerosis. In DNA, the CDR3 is TGCAGTGCTAGAGATCCGGGGACTAGCGGATACAATGAGCAGTTCTTC. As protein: CSARDPGTSGYNEQFF.